This paragraph reports one TCR beta chain. Germline loops: CDR1 GTSNPN, CDR2 SVGIG (reference sequence). The CDR3 consists of 15 residues. The J segment lost 1 base and the V segment lost 3 bases, leaving 6 bases of the junction unmatched. This sample is part of a study of blood T cell repertoires in COVID-19. On the study more broadly: Acute and convalescent COVID-19 samples came from the United States, Italy and Spain. PBMCs, B-cell-depleted T cells, or T cells were the source of the cDNA or gDNA that made up the material.

Authors' processing steps: Amplification with reference gene primers provided the estimates of nucleated cell counts. Some clones are missing from TCRdb's copy, which holds only in-frame ones; the method was immunoSEQ multiplex PCR. D and trimming come from the DNA, and the V and J calls and clone size come from that table. The sample holds 70,000 or so clones, roughly 90% seen once. This receptor was obtained from a woman in her fifties or sixties with acute or convalescent COVID-19. The source material was peripheral blood. The chain carries TRBV30 and TRBJ2-7; 10 bases match TRBD2. The CDR3 reads CAWSSGLAASYEQYF. CDR3 sequence (DNA): TGTGCCTGGAGCTCTGGACTAGCGGCGTCCTACGAGCAGTACTTC.